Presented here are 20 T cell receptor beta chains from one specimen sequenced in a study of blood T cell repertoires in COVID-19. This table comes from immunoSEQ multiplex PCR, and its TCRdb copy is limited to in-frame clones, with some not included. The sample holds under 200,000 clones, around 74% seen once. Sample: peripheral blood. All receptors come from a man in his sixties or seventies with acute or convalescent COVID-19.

CDR3 sequence (DNA): TGTGCCAGCAGCTTGATGCTAGCGGGAGCGGATACGCAGTATTTT. Residues: CASSLMLAGADTQYF. This chain uses TRBV11-2 with TRBJ2-3, with 10 positions matching TRBD2. The V and J ends lost 3 bases and 6 bases, in that order; junction bases with no gene match: 6. CDR1 is SGHAT and CDR2 is FQNNGV in the germline V gene. The CDR3 length is 15 residues.

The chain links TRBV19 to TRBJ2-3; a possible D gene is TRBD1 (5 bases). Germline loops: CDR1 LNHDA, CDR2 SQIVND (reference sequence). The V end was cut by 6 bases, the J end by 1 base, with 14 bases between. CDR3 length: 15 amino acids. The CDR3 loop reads CASRWQGWGTDTQYF. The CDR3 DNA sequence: TGTGCCAGTAGATGGCAGGGCTGGGGCACAGATACGCAGTATTTT.

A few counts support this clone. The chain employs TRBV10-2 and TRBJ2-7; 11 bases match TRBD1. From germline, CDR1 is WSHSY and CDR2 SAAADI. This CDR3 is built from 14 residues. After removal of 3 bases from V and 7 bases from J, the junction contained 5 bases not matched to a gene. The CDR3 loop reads CASSEGQGAWEQYF. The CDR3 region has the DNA TGCGCCAGCAGTGAAGGACAGGGGGCATGGGAGCAGTACTTC.

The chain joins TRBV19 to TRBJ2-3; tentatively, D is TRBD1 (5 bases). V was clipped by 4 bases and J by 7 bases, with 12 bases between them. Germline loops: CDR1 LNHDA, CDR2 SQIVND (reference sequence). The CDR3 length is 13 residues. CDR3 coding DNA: TGTGCCAGTAGTACCTCCCAGGGCAATACGCAGTATTTT. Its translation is CASSTSQGNTQYF.

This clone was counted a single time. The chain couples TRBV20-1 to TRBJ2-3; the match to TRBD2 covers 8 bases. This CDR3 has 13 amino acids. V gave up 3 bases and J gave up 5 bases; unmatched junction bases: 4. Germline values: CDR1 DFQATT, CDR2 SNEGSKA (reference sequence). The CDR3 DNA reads TGCAGTGCTAGTGTCGGGAGGGAAGATACGCAGTATTTT. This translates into CSASVGREDTQYF.

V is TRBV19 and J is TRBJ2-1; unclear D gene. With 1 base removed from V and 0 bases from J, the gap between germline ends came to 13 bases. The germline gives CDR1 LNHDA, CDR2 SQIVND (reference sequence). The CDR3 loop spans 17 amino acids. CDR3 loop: CASSIGHTRGSYNEQFF. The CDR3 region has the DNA TGTGCCAGTAGTATAGGGCATACTCGCGGCTCCTACAATGAGCAGTTCTTC.

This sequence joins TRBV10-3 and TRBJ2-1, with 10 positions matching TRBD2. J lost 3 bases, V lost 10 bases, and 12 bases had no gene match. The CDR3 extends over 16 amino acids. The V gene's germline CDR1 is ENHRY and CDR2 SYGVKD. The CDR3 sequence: CASRLTSGLSYNEQFF. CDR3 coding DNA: TGTGCCAGCCGACTGACTAGCGGGTTAAGCTACAATGAGCAGTTCTTC.

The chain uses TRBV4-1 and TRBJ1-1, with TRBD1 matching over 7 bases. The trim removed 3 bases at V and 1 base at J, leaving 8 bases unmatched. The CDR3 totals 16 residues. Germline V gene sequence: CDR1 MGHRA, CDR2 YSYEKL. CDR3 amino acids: CASSHIKWTGNTEAFF. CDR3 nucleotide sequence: TGCGCCAGCAGCCATATTAAATGGACAGGGAACACTGAAGCTTTCTTT.

DNA for the CDR3: TGTGCCAGCAGTTTCTTAGGAAACACCATATATTTT. Its protein product is CASSFLGNTIYF. The rearrangement joins TRBV12-3 or TRBV12-4 to TRBJ1-3, with D uncertain. With 3 bases removed from V and 4 bases from J, the gap between germline ends came to 4 bases. This CDR3 region has 12 residues.

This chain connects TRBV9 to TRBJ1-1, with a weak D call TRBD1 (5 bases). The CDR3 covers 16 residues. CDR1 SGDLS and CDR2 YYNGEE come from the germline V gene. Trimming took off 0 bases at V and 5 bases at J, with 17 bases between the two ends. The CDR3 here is CASSVGPGGSGTEAFF. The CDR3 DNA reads TGTGCCAGCAGCGTAGGACCCGGTGGGTCAGGGACTGAAGCTTTCTTT.

CDR3 sequence (DNA): TGTGCCAGCAGCTGGGGACAGGGGGCGCAGACAGATACGCAGTATTTT. Translating gives CASSWGQGAQTDTQYF. V gene TRBV5-8 combines with J gene TRBJ2-3, with TRBD1 matching over 12 bases. V dropped 3 bases and J dropped 3; count of bases not matched to a gene: 5. Germline CDR1 SGHTS, CDR2 YDEGEE. CDR3 length: 16 residues. Full variable domain (rest looked up from reference TRBV5-8 and TRBJ2-3): EAGVTQSPTHLIKTRGQQATLRCSPISGHTSVYWYQQALGLGLQFLLWYDEGEERNRGNFPPRFSGRQFPNYSSELNVNALELEDSALYLCASSWGQGAQTDTQYFGPGTRLTVL.

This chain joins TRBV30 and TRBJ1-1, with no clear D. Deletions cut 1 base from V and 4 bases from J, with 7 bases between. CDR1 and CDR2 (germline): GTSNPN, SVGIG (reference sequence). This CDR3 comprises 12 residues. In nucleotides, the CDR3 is TGTGCCTGGAGTGGGGAGGTCACTGAAGCTTTCTTT. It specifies CAWSGEVTEAFF.

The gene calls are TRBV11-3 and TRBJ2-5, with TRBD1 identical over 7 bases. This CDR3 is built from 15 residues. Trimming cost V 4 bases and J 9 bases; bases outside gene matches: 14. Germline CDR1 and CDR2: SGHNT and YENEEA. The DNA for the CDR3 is TGTGCCAGCAGCTGGACCAGGGGGAGTCTAACCCCCCAGTACTTC. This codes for CASSWTRGSLTPQYF.

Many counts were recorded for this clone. CDR3 coding DNA: TGTGCCAGCTCACCGGCGTCAACGGGTCAAGAGACCCAGTACTTC. It specifies CASSPASTGQETQYF. The rearrangement links TRBV18 to TRBJ2-5; D is unclear. This CDR3 contains 15 residues. In germline, CDR1 is KGHSH, CDR2 LQKENI. V was shortened by 3 bases and J by 2 bases, with 13 bases between the two germline ends.

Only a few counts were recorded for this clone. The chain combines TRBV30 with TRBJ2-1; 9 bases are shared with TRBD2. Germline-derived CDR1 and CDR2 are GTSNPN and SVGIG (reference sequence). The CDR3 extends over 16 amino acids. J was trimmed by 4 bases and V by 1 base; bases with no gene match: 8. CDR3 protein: CAWSGRAGGGYNEQFF. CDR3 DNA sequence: TGTGCCTGGAGTGGACGAGCGGGAGGAGGTTACAATGAGCAGTTCTTC.

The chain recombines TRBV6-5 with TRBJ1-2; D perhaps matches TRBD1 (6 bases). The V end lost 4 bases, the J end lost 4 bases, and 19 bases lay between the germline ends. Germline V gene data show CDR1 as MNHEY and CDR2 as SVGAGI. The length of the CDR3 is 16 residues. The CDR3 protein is CASSSGNPDRSYGYTF. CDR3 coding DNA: TGTGCCAGCAGTTCCGGTAATCCAGACAGGTCCTATGGCTACACCTTC.

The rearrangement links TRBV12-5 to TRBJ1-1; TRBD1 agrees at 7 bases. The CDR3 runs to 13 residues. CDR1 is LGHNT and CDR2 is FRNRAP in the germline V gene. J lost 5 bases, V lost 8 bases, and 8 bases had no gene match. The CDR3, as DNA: TGTGCTAGTAAGGGCGGGACAGAAACTGAAGCTTTCTTT. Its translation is CASKGGTETEAFF.

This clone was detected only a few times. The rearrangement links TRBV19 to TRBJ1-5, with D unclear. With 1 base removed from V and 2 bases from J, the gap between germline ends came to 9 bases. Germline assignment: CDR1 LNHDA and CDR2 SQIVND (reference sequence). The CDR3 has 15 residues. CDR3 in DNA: TGTGCCAGTAGTATAGGGGCAGTTGGCAATCAGCCCCAGCATTTT. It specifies CASSIGAVGNQPQHF.

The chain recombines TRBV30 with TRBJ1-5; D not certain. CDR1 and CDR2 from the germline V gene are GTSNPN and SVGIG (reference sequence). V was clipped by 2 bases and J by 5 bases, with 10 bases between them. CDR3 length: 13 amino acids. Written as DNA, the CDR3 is TGTGCCTGGAGTTCGGGGTTGGATCAGCCCCAGCATTTT. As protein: CAWSSGLDQPQHF. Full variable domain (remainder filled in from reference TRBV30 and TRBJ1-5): SQTIHQWPATLVQPVGSPLSLECTVEGTSNPNLYWYRQAAGRGLQLLFYSVGIGQISSEVPQNLSASRPQDRQFILSSKKLLLSDSGFYLCAWSSGLDQPQHFGDGTRLSIL.

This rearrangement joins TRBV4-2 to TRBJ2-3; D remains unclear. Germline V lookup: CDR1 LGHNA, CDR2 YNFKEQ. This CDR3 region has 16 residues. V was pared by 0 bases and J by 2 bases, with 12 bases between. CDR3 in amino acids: CASSQESPSLTDTQYF. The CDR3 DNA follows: TGTGCCAGCAGCCAAGAGTCTCCGAGCCTCACAGATACGCAGTATTTT.